Presented here are 28 T cell receptor beta chains from one specimen sequenced in a study of identical twins. A single record per CDR3 protein comes from TCRdb applying MiXCR to the 5' RACE reads. The data contain 700,000 or so distinct CDR3 sequences, around 8.6% of them singletons. Separately, the same data were catalogued under a study of yellow fever vaccine responses in identical twins.

Sequenced input: PBMCs. These receptors were obtained from a woman aged 18-29 years in good health.

This clonotype was seen ten or more times. The chain uses TRBV29-1 and TRBJ2-5; 8 nucleotides match TRBD2. Germline CDR1 and CDR2: SQVTM and ANQGSEA. V was clipped by 8 bases and J by 4 bases; unmatched bases: 3. The CDR3 is made up of 11 amino acids. CDR3 residues: CSSGGAETQYF. CDR3 sequence (DNA): TGCAGCTCGGGAGGGGCAGAGACCCAGTACTTC.

This clonotype appeared a single time. This may come from a read error, since a much larger clone is one base off. Here the CDR3 reads CASSLEGGDYGYTF. The CDR3 DNA is TGTGCCAGCAGCTTAGAAGGGGGTGACTATGGCTACACCTTC. This chain connects TRBV7-2 to TRBJ1-2, with D perhaps matching TRBD1 (6 bases). The ends were cut back, 1 base at V and 3 bases at J, with 9 bases in the middle. The CDR3 length is 14 residues. In germline, CDR1 is SGHTA, CDR2 FQGNSA.

This clonotype was seen more than once but under ten times. The chain links TRBV25-1 to TRBJ2-7, with D possibly being TRBD1 (6 bases). Trimming pared 3 bases from V and 3 bases from J, leaving 15 bases between. The V gene's germline CDR1 is MGHDK and CDR2 SYGVNS. The CDR3 totals 15 residues. This CDR3 reads CASSEDSRSYYEQYF. CDR3 DNA sequence: TGTGCCAGCAGTGAGGACAGCCGTTCCTACTACGAGCAGTACTTC.

A few counts support this clonotype. The chain uses TRBV21-1 and TRBJ1-5; no DNA check was done on the table's D call, TRBD1. TRBV21-1 is annotated as a pseudogene. The CDR3 extends over 16 amino acids. CDR3 in amino acids: CASSKKPGQINQPQHF. In nucleotides, the CDR3 is TGTGCCAGCAGCAAAAAACCAGGGCAGATTAATCAGCCCCAGCATTTT.

This rearrangement joins TRBV12-3 or TRBV12-4 to TRBJ2-7, with D unresolved. There are 15 residues in the CDR3. V gave up 5 bases and J gave up 2 bases, with 16 bases separating them. Written as DNA, the CDR3 is TGTGCCAGCAGTCCCATGGTCACACAACCCTACGAGCAGTACTTC. Its protein is CASSPMVTQPYEQYF.

Worth noting for this clonotype: The junction does not match germline at one end; this may be a read error. This chain joins TRBV27 and TRBJ1-1; tentative D call: TRBD1 (6 bases). CDR1 MNHEY and CDR2 SMNVEV come from the germline V gene (reference sequence). There are 12 residues in the CDR3. The CDR3 nucleotides read TGTGCCAGCAGTCGATCGGGGGCTGAAGTTTTCTTT. Its protein is CASSRSGAEVFF.

This chain connects TRBV5-1 to TRBJ2-5, with a weak D call TRBD2 (6 bases). Germline V gene data show CDR1 as SGHRS and CDR2 as YFSETQ. The CDR3 covers 18 residues. V dropped 2 bases and J dropped 2 bases, with 22 bases sitting between them. The DNA of the CDR3 is TGCGCCAGCAGCTTCCGGAGGATGGGGGGAAGTAGGCAAGAGACCCAGTACTTC. Its translation: CASSFRRMGGSRQETQYF.

This clonotype was picked up one time. The rearrangement uses TRBV4-1 and TRBJ2-7; D gene ambiguous. Looked up from germline, CDR1 is MGHRA and CDR2 is YSYEKL. CDR3 size: 13 residues. V dropped 5 bases and J dropped 3 bases, with 11 bases sitting between them. The CDR3 spells CASSRTDHYEQYF. The CDR3 nucleotides read TGCGCCAGCAGCAGGACGGACCACTACGAGCAGTACTTC.

This clonotype has a handful of counts. This chain uses TRBV5-1 with TRBJ2-3; possibly TRBD1 for D (5 bases). Looked up from germline, CDR1 is SGHRS and CDR2 is YFSETQ. This CDR3 region has 15 residues. The V and J ends lost 3 bases and 0 bases respectively, with 11 bases between them. CDR3 sequence: CASSSYQGSTDTQYF. As DNA, the CDR3 is TGCGCCAGCAGCTCGTATCAGGGTAGCACAGATACGCAGTATTTT.

The chain is built from TRBV21-1 and TRBJ2-7; whether TRBD1, the table's D call, matches the DNA was not checked. TRBV21-1 is listed as a pseudogene. This CDR3 is built from 15 residues. CDR3 region: CASSEEGQGHYEQYF. In DNA, the CDR3 is TGTGCCAGCAGCGAGGAGGGACAGGGCCACTACGAGCAGTACTTC.

A few counts support this clonotype. V is TRBV10-3 and J is TRBJ1-1, with 7 bases fitting TRBD1. CDR3 size: 16 residues. The junction had 11 bases not matched to a gene; V was cut back by 2 bases and J by 5 bases. Germline V gene lookup returns CDR1 ENHRY and CDR2 SYGVKD. CDR3 nucleotides: TGTGCCATCAGTGAGAGTGGTTCACGACAGGGAACTGAAGCTTTCTTT. This gives the protein CAISESGSRQGTEAFF.

The table lists this clonotype with a few counts. The gene calls are TRBV29-1 and TRBJ2-7; no firm D call. Germline CDR1 is SQVTM and CDR2 is ANQGSEA. The V and J ends lost 1 base and 2 bases respectively, with 12 bases between them. This CDR3 has 14 amino acids. CDR3 amino acids: CSVEAWTDTYEQYF. The CDR3 DNA is TGCAGCGTTGAAGCGTGGACGGATACCTACGAGCAGTACTTC.

In its sample, this clonotype was seen a few times. In DNA form, the CDR3 reads TGTGCCAGCAGCGAAGGGGGCGAAGGCGAAAAACTGTTTTTT. Residues: CASSEGGEGEKLFF. The chain carries TRBV12-3 or TRBV12-4 and TRBJ1-4, with TRBD1 matching 7 bases. J gave up 8 bases and V 6 bases, and 9 bases lay outside the gene matches. The CDR3 runs to 14 residues.

V gene TRBV28 combines with J gene TRBJ2-1; no reliable D call. The V gene lost 6 bases and the J gene lost 0 bases, with 24 bases spanning the gap. CDR1 and CDR2 from the germline V gene are MDHEN and SYDVKM. The CDR3 length is 19 residues. The CDR3 is CASRTLTNTPTSSYNEQFF. The CDR3 DNA reads as TGTGCCAGCAGGACCTTAACTAACACCCCCACGAGCTCCTACAATGAGCAGTTCTTC.

The chain carries TRBV7-6 and TRBJ2-2; D is unclear. Germline assignment: CDR1 SGHVS and CDR2 FNYEAQ. V lost 11 bases to trimming and J lost 2 bases, with 3 bases between them. The CDR3 spans 10 residues. The CDR3 is CAVNTGELFF. The CDR3 bases are TGTGCCGTTAACACCGGGGAGCTGTTTTTT.

The V call is TRBV10-2, the J call TRBJ2-5; 8 nucleotides agree with TRBD2. V dropped 0 bases and J dropped 2; count of bases not matched to a gene: 14. The CDR3 consists of 19 residues. The germline V gene encodes CDR1 WSHSY and CDR2 SAAADI. The CDR3 DNA sequence: TGCGCCAGCAGTGAGTCGCTAACATCGGCGGGAGGACTTCAAGAGACCCAGTACTTC. Translating gives CASSESLTSAGGLQETQYF.

This clonotype was counted many times. The chain combines TRBV3-1 with TRBJ1-6; D is perhaps TRBD1 (6 bases). This CDR3 region has 18 residues. Germline V CDR1 and CDR2: LGHDT, YNNKEL (reference sequence). Trimming removed 4 bases at V and 2 bases at J, with 18 bases between. This chain's CDR3 is CASSLYMGGITYNSPLHF. In DNA form, the CDR3 reads TGTGCCAGCAGCCTATATATGGGGGGCATCACCTATAATTCACCCCTCCACTTT.

This clonotype was detected ten times or more. The chain carries TRBV20-1 and TRBJ2-1; possibly TRBD2 for D (6 bases). The CDR3 runs to 17 residues. The germline V gene encodes CDR1 DFQATT and CDR2 SNEGSKA (reference sequence). The V and J ends lost 8 bases and 0 bases respectively, with 23 bases between them. The CDR3, as DNA: TGCAGTCCTTGGGGAGGACCAGGGCAGAGCTCCTACAATGAGCAGTTCTTC. This translates into CSPWGGPGQSSYNEQFF.

V and J are TRBV14 and TRBJ2-7, with a tentative D call TRBD1 (6 bases). Trimming stripped 4 bases from V and 2 bases from J, with 12 bases between. Per germline, CDR1 SGHDN and CDR2 FVKESK. The CDR3 runs 14 residues. As DNA, the CDR3 is TGTGCCAGCAGCCCCCGGGACATCCCCTACGAGCAGTACTTC. Its translation: CASSPRDIPYEQYF.

There are many counts of this clonotype. The chain employs TRBV12-3 or TRBV12-4 and TRBJ2-7; 7 bases are shared with TRBD2. CDR3 size: 14 residues. V trimming: 5 bases; J trimming: 2 bases; junction bases outside the gene matches: 6. As DNA, the CDR3 is TGTGCCAGCAGTACTCTAGCGGATGCCTACGAGCAGTACTTC. This sequence encodes CASSTLADAYEQYF.

A few counts support this clonotype. The V call is TRBV9, the J call TRBJ2-3; the D is unclear. The CDR3 spans 15 residues. V lost 2 bases to trimming and J lost 4 bases, with 14 bases between them. Germline V CDR1 and CDR2: SGDLS, YYNGEE. For the CDR3, the DNA is TGTGCCAGCAGCGTCGACCCGGAATGGGCAGATACGCAGTATTTT. This gives the protein CASSVDPEWADTQYF.

This clonotype has a count of ten or more. The rearrangement links TRBV5-6 to TRBJ2-7; TRBD1 matches 7 bases. CDR1 and CDR2 (germline): SGHDT, YYEEEE. Trimming took 3 bases from V and 2 from J; bases not matched to a gene: 5. The CDR3 covers 14 residues. The CDR3 nucleotides read TGTGCCAGCAGCTCCGGGACAGAGCCCTACGAGCAGTACTTC. Its translation: CASSSGTEPYEQYF.

The J gene is TRBJ2-2, the V gene TRBV7-9, with D perhaps matching TRBD1 (6 bases). In germline, CDR1 is SEHNR, CDR2 FQNEAQ (reference sequence). V shed 5 bases and J shed 0 bases, with 10 bases lying between them. There are 15 residues in the CDR3. CDR3 sequence reads: CASSHGTSNTGELFF. CDR3 nucleotide sequence: TGTGCCAGCAGCCACGGGACATCGAACACCGGGGAGCTGTTTTTT.

This clonotype was observed a few times. The chain has TRBV6-2 or TRBV6-3 and TRBJ2-7; TRBD2 aligns across 7 bases. CDR1 MNHEY and CDR2 SVGEGT come from the germline V gene. The CDR3 runs to 14 residues. Trimming removed 4 bases from V and 6 bases from J; junction bases left unmatched: 9. The CDR3 region has the DNA TGTGCCAGCAGTTTGCCCGGGAGGTCCATCGAGCAGTACTTC. This sequence encodes CASSLPGRSIEQYF.

The genes are TRBV10-3 and TRBJ1-5, with 9 bases identical to TRBD1. Germline CDR1 is ENHRY and CDR2 is SYGVKD. The CDR3 consists of 15 residues. J gave up 3 bases and V 2 bases, and 2 bases lay outside the gene matches. The CDR3 DNA is TGTGCCATCAGTGAGGGGACAGGGAACAATCAGCCCCAGCATTTT. Its protein is CAISEGTGNNQPQHF.

This rearrangement joins TRBV3-1 to TRBJ2-7, with D unclear. V lost 3 bases, J lost 2 bases, and 8 bases lay in between. CDR1 and CDR2 from the germline V gene are LGHDT and YNNKEL (reference sequence). The CDR3 contains 13 residues. The CDR3 spells CASSHPPAYEQYF. The CDR3 DNA reads as TGTGCCAGCAGCCACCCGCCCGCCTACGAGCAGTACTTC.

This clonotype turned up a few times. V gene TRBV27 combines with J gene TRBJ2-1, with D maybe TRBD2 (5 bases). V was shortened by 5 bases and J by 2 bases, with 16 bases between the two germline ends. CDR3 length equals 16 residues. Germline CDR1 and CDR2: MNHEY and SMNVEV (reference sequence). The CDR3 loop is CASSIRVDLAYNEQFF. The DNA for the CDR3 is TGTGCCAGCAGTATCCGGGTGGACTTGGCCTACAATGAGCAGTTCTTC.

The chain is built from TRBV5-5 and TRBJ2-3, with 10 nucleotides matching TRBD2. Germline CDR1 and CDR2: SGHKS and YYEKEE (reference sequence). V lost 2 bases, J lost 3 bases, and 12 bases stayed unmatched. CDR3 length equals 18 residues. The CDR3 coding sequence is TGTGCCAGCAGCTTCAGTCCTAGCGGGAGAGGGGGAACAGATACGCAGTATTTT. Amino acid sequence: CASSFSPSGRGGTDTQYF.